This record covers a single TCR beta chain. Antigen unknown. A second about 7 to 11 cycle PCR used barcoded and J-beta primers. TCRdb reprocessed the 5' RACE reads via MiXCR and lists one record per CDR3 protein. The data show approximately 1,700,000 distinct CDR3 sequences, roughly two fifths seen once. CDR3 length: 14 amino acids. Germline CDR1 reads MNHEY; CDR2 reads SMNVEV (reference sequence). These data belong to a study of blood T cells in healthy people across ages. Study-wide findings and caveats: Unsorted PBMCs ruled out conclusive naive versus antigen-experienced comparison.

Peripheral blood, approximately 10 milliliters per donor, was collected. This receptor was identified in a human donor in good health. The chain links TRBV27 to TRBJ2-5; unclear D gene. TRBJ2-7 explains the end of the DNA better; the J call may be wrong. Sequenced: blood. The CDR3 bases are TGTGCCAGCAGTGGGAACATGGCTGCCGGCGAGCAGTACTTC. Translation gives CASSGNMAAGEQYF.